This passage covers 10 T cell receptor beta chains from one sample sequenced in a study of neurological immune-mediated disorders. Each CDR3 protein gets one entry after TCRdb re-called the 5' RACE reads with MiXCR. The repertoire holds some 70,000 distinct CDR3 sequences, roughly 4.3% seen once, with about 6.9% in the top ten. Sequencing was done on a sample of PBMCs. All receptors derive from a man aged 30 to 39 with multiple sclerosis.

This clonotype was recorded at least ten times. J is TRBJ2-1 and V is TRBV20-1; the match to TRBD2 covers 12 bases. Germline CDR1 is DFQATT and CDR2 is SNEGSKA (reference sequence). The V gene end was trimmed by 0 bases and the J gene end by 9 bases; junction bases not matched to a gene: 12. The CDR3 length is 17 residues. The CDR3: CSARDFTSGGNRGEQFF. For the CDR3, the DNA is TGCAGTGCTAGAGATTTCACTAGCGGGGGGAACCGTGGTGAGCAGTTCTTC.

At least ten counts were recorded for this clonotype. The chain has TRBV7-9 and TRBJ1-1; 7 nucleotides align to TRBD1. Germline CDR1 and CDR2: SEHNR and FQNEAQ (reference sequence). This CDR3 is 16 amino acids long. V trimming: 1 base; J trimming: 3 bases; junction bases outside the gene matches: 8. For the CDR3, the DNA is TGTGCCAGCAGCTTAGGACAGGGATACGGATACACTGAAGCTTTCTTT. This encodes CASSLGQGYGYTEAFF.

The CDR3 DNA is TGCAGTGCTAGTCTAGGGGGCCGTTATACGAATGAGCAGTTCTTC. This sequence encodes CSASLGGRYTNEQFF. The chain joins TRBV20-1 to TRBJ2-1, with 7 bases matching TRBD1. Germline V lookup: CDR1 DFQATT, CDR2 SNEGSKA (reference sequence). This CDR3 has 15 residues. V was pared by 3 bases and J by 7 bases, with 12 bases of the junction left unmatched.

Many counts were recorded for this clonotype. The J gene is TRBJ2-3, the V gene TRBV15; D is unclear. This CDR3 has 15 residues. CDR1 is LNHNV and CDR2 is YYDKDF in the germline V gene (reference sequence). Trimming cost V 1 base and J 2 bases, with 10 bases left between them. The CDR3 DNA reads as TGTGCCACCAGCAGAGGACTGTCTTACACAGATACGCAGTATTTT. Translation gives CATSRGLSYTDTQYF.

This clonotype was detected many times. V gene TRBV6-4 combines with J gene TRBJ1-2; D might be TRBD1 (5 bases). The V gene's germline CDR1 is MRHNA and CDR2 SNTAGT. CDR3 length: 15 residues. The germline V and J ends were trimmed by 4 bases and 0 bases, with 12 bases remaining between them. The CDR3 DNA reads TGTGCCAGCAGTGTTTCCCCGGGGGCTAACTATGGCTACACCTTC. This encodes CASSVSPGANYGYTF.

This clonotype came up many times. This chain uses TRBV12-3 or TRBV12-4 with TRBJ1-2; 8 bases line up with TRBD1. The CDR3 spans 17 residues. V shed 10 bases and J 7 bases; nucleotides not matched to a gene: 23. CDR3 DNA sequence: TGTGCCACCACTATTGGGGGACAGGTATATCCGATCGGTGGCTACACCTTC. It codes for CATTIGGQVYPIGGYTF.

This clonotype showed up many times. The chain uses TRBV7-6 and TRBJ2-3; D tentatively fits TRBD1 or TRBD2 (5 bases each). Deletions cut 1 base from V and 2 bases from J, with 10 bases between. The CDR3 extends over 15 amino acids. Germline V CDR1 and CDR2: SGHVS, FNYEAQ. CDR3 in amino acids: CASSLVGVPTDTQYF. The CDR3 coding sequence is TGTGCCAGCAGCTTAGTGGGGGTCCCCACAGATACGCAGTATTTT.

This clonotype was observed a few times. This rearrangement joins TRBV27 to TRBJ1-1, with a weak D call TRBD1 (6 bases). CDR3 length equals 14 residues. The germline V gene has CDR1 MNHEY and CDR2 SMNVEV (reference sequence). With 5 bases removed from V and 3 bases from J, the gap between germline ends came to 13 bases. CDR3 sequence (DNA): TGTGCCAGCAGTCGAAGAGGGGGGCACACTGAAGCTTTCTTT. Protein: CASSRRGGHTEAFF.

This clonotype was counted ten times or more. This chain uses TRBV5-1 with TRBJ1-2; D is ambiguous. V dropped 4 bases and J dropped 1 base, with 8 bases sitting between them. Germline V gene data show CDR1 as SGHRS and CDR2 as YFSETQ. This CDR3 has 13 amino acids. The CDR3 sequence: CASSPDNNYGYTF. The DNA of the CDR3 is TGCGCCAGCAGCCCCGACAATAACTATGGCTACACCTTC.

This clonotype was detected many times. The chain recombines TRBV27 with TRBJ1-5; weak D call: TRBD1 (5 bases). This CDR3 spans 19 amino acids. V lost 3 bases and J 4 bases, leaving 25 bases between the germline ends. Germline V gene lookup returns CDR1 MNHEY and CDR2 SMNVEV (reference sequence). CDR3 amino acids: CASSFGGSHGYPLNQPQHF. The CDR3 bases are TGTGCCAGCAGTTTCGGGGGATCTCACGGATATCCCCTAAATCAGCCCCAGCATTTT.